This section outlines one TCR beta chain sequence together with its context. Its target is unknown. The data were taken from a study of vaccination and CD4 T cells after COVID-19. Noted treatment: approximately 9-day PBMC culture with coronavirus spike peptide pools or control peptides (ViraFEST assay). The unexposed donor's CD4+ T cells were collected before the COVID-19 pandemic (2011-2018). Researchers reported culturing about 2.1 million PBMCs per well with approximately 9.6 IU/ml IL-2 and about 10 ug/ml peptide pools. On day 3 and again on day 7, fresh IL-2 medium was used to replace half the medium. An Oncomine TCR Beta short-read assay was used to sequence the DNA from cultured CD4+ T cells. MiXCR, applied by TCRdb to the PCR reads, yields one record per CDR3 protein. The table includes about 6,600 distinct CDR3 sequences, around 29% detected once. CDR1 is SNHLY and CDR2 is FYNNEI in the germline V gene. The V end was cut by 4 bases, the J end by 6 bases, with 12 bases between. This CDR3 is 13 amino acids long.

The clonotype comes from a human donor in good health. J is TRBJ1-2 and V is TRBV2; D is unclear. The material sequenced was CD4+ T cells from blood, cultured in vitro. The CDR3 reads CASSGVNRNGYTF. DNA for the CDR3: TGTGCCAGCAGTGGGGTCAACCGGAATGGCTACACCTTC.